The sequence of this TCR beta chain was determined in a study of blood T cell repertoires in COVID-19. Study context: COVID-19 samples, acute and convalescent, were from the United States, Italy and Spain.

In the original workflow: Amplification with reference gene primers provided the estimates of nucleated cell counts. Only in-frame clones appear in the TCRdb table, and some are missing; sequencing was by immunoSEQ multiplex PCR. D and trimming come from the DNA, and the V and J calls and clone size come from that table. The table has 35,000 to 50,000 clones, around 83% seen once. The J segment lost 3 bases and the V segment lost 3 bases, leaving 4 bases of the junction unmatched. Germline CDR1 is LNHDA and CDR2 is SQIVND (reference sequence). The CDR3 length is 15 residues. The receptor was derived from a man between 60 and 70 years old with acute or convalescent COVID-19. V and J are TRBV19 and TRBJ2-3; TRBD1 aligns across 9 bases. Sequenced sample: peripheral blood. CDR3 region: CASSIRTGDTDTQYF. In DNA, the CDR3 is TGTGCCAGTAGTATTCGGACAGGGGATACAGATACGCAGTATTTT.